This TCR beta chain is from a study of blood T cell repertoires in COVID-19. Overall study context: PBMCs, B-cell-depleted T cells, or T cells provided the cDNA or gDNA that made up the material.

Measured with immunoSEQ multiplex PCR; TCRdb has only the in-frame clones, and not every one. The data contain hundreds of thousands of clones, roughly 86% of them seen just once; the ten biggest clones take up less than 9.5%. The CDR3 is 16 amino acids. Trimming pared 5 bases from V and 4 bases from J, leaving 18 bases between. Germline CDR1 reads MDHEN; CDR2 reads SYDVKM. Study members were between 18 and 89 years old and lived in roughly 24 US regions. Participants' own reports of clinical history determined their cohort assignment. For recovered donors of Cohort 3, there were two negative PCRs, clearance, or symptom resolution.

The source material was PBMCs or T cells enriched from blood (not recorded which). This chain joins TRBV28 and TRBJ2-1, with a possible D match to TRBD1 (5 bases). The sequence derives from a woman younger than 45 who had recovered from COVID-19. The CDR3 nucleotides read TGTGCCAGCAGTACCAAATGGGGCCCACGATACAATGAGCAGTTCTTC. It translates to CASSTKWGPRYNEQFF.